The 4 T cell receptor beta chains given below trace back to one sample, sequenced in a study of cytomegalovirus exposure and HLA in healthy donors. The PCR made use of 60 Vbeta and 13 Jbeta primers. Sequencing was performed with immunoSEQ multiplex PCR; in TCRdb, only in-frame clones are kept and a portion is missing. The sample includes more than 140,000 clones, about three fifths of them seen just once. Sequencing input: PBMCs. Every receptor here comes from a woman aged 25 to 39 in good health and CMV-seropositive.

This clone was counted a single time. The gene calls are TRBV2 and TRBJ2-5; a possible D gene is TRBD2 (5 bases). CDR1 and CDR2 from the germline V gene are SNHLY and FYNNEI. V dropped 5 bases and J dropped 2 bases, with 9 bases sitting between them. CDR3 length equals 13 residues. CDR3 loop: CASSFAGQETQYF. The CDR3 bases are TGTGCCAGCAGTTTCGCGGGTCAAGAGACCCAGTACTTC.

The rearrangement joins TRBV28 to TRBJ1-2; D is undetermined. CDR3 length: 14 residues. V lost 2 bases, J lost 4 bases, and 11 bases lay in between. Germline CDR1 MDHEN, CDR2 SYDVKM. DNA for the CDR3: TGTGCCAGCAGTTTACTTGCGTCGTTCTATGGCTACACCTTC. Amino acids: CASSLLASFYGYTF.

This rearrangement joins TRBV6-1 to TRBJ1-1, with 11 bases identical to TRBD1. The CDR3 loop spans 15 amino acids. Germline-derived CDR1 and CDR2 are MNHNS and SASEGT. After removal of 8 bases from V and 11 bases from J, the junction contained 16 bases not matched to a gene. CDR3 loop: CASHLGGQGGVRAFF. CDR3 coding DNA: TGTGCCAGCCACCTGGGGGGACAGGGGGGTGTGAGGGCTTTCTTT.

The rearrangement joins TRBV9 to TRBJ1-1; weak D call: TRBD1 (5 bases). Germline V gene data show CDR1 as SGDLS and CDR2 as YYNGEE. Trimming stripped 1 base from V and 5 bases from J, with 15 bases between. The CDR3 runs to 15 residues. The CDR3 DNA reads TGTGCCAGCAGCGTATGGGAGGGGCGGGGGACTGAAGCTTTCTTT. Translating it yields CASSVWEGRGTEAFF.